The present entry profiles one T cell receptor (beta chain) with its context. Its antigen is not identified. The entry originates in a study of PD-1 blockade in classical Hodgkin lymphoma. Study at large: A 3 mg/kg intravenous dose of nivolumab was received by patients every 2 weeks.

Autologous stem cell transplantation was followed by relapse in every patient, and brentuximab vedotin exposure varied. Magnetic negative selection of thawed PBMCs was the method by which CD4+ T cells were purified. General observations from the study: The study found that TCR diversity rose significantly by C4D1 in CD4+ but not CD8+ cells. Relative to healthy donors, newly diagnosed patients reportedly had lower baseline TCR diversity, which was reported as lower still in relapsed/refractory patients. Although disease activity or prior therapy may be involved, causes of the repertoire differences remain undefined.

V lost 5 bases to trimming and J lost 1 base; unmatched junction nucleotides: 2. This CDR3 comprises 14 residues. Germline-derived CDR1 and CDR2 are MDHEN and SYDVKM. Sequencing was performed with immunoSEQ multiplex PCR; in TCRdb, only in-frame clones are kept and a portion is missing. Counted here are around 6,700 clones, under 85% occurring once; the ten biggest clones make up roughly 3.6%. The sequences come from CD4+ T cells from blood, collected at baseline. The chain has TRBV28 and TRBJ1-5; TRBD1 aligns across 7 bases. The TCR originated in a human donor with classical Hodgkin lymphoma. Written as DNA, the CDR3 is TGTGCCAGCAGTATGGGACAGAGCAATCAGCCCCAGCATTTT. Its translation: CASSMGQSNQPQHF.